Sequencing of this TCR beta chain was carried out in a study of blood T cells in healthy people across ages. Primers used in a second PCR of roughly 6 to 11 cycles were a sample-barcoded 5' primer and a J-beta primer mix. TCRdb re-called the 5' RACE reads with MiXCR, one entry per CDR3 protein. The sample lists approximately 1,700,000 distinct CDR3 sequences; roughly two fifths were seen once. Germline lookup yields CDR1 SGHRS and CDR2 YFSETQ. This CDR3 spans 16 amino acids. The germline V and J ends were trimmed by 1 base and 10 bases, with 21 bases remaining between them. Findings and caveats of the study: Age showed a roughly linear inverse relationship with TCR beta diversity per million T cells.

Of note for this clonotype: The antigen is undetermined.

The genes are TRBV5-1 and TRBJ2-1; D uncertain. The TCR was taken from a human donor in good health. The source material was blood. CDR3 sequence (DNA): TGCGCCAGCAGCTTGAATCGTGGACGTAACTCCTACGAGCAGTTCTTC. It yields the protein CASSLNRGRNSYEQFF. Supplemented by reference TRBV5-1 and TRBJ2-1, the full variable domain reads KAGVTQTPRYLIKTRGQQVTLSCSPISGHRSVSWYQQTPGQGLQFLFEYFSETQRNKGNFPGRFSGRQFSNSRSEMNVSTLELGDSALYLCASSLNRGRNSYEQFFGPGTRLTVL.